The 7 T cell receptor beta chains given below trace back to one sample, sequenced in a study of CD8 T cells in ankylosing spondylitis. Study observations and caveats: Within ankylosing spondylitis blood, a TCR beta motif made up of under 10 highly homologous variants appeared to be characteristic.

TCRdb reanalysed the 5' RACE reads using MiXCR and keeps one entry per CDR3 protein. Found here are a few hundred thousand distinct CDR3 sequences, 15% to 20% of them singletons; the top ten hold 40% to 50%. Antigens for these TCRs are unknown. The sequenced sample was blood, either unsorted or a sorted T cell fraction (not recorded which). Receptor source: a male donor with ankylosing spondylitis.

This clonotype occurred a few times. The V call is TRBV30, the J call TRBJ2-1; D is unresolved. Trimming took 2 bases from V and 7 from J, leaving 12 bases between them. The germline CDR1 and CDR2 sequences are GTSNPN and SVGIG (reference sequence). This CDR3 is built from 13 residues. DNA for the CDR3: TGTGCCTGGAGTTTGGGGATGGTTAATGAGCAGTTCTTC. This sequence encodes CAWSLGMVNEQFF.

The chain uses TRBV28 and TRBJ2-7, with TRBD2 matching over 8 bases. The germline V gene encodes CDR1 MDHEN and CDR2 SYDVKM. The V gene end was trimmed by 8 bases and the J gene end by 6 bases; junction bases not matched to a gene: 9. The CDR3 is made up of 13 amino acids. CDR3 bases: TGTGCCAGCCGGGGTAGCGGGATGGGCGAGCAGTACTTC. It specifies CASRGSGMGEQYF.

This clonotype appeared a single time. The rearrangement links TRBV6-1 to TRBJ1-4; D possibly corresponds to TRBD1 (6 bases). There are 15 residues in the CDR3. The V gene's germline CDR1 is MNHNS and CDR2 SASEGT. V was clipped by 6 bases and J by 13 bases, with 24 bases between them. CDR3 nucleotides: TGTGCCAGCAGCCCCGGACAGCCGATTAAAAATATACTGTTTTTT. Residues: CASSPGQPIKNILFF.

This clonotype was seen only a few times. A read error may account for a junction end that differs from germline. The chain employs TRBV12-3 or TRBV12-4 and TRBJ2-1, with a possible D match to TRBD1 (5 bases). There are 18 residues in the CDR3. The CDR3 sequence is CTSSFGFQGTGSYNEQFF. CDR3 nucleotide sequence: TGTACCAGCAGTTTTGGGTTTCAGGGAACAGGTTCCTACAATGAGCAGTTCTTC.

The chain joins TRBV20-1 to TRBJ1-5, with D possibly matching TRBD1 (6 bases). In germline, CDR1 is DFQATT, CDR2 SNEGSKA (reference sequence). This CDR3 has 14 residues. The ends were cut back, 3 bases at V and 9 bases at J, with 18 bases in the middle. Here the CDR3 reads CSASNAGGSMPQHF. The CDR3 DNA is TGCAGTGCTAGTAATGCCGGGGGCTCGATGCCCCAGCATTTT.

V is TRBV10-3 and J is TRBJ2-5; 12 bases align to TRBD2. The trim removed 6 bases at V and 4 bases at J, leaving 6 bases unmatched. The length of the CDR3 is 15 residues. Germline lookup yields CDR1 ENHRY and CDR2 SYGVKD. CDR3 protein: CAIRRLAGVRETQYF. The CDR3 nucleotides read TGTGCCATCAGGAGACTAGCGGGAGTGAGAGAGACCCAGTACTTC.

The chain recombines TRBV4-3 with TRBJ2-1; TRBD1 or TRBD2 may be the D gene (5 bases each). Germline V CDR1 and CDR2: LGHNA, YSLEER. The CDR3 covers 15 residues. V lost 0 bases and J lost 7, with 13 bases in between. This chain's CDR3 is CASSQDRDALNEQFF. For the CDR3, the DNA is TGCGCCAGCAGCCAAGACCGGGACGCACTGAATGAGCAGTTCTTC.